One TCR beta chain is described in this entry. The antigen is undetermined. This sample was included in a study of chemoradiotherapy in HPV16-positive cancers. The germline V gene has CDR1 SGHTS and CDR2 YDEGEE. V lost 4 bases and J 2 bases, leaving 16 bases between the germline ends. The CDR3 consists of 15 residues. Regarding the study as a whole: HPV-specific T cells were functionally defined from only a couple of HPV16-positive patients. During treatment, candidate HPV-specific clones and E7-related motifs expanded in tumor. HPV-responsive T-cell expansion during chemoradiotherapy was linked to improved recurrence-free survival in HPV16-positive patients.

Some clones are missing from TCRdb's copy, which holds only in-frame ones; the method was immunoSEQ multiplex PCR. This sample yields about 24,000 clones, of which 87% are seen a single time; about 4.5% belongs to the top ten. This sequence was found in a human donor with HPV-associated anogenital cancer. The input for sequencing was blood, taken from a patient who underwent chemoradiotherapy. The V and J genes are TRBV5-8 and TRBJ2-7; D unclear. The CDR3 is CASSPGPRWPYEQYF. The CDR3 region has the DNA TGTGCCAGCAGCCCCGGGCCCCGTTGGCCCTACGAGCAGTACTTC. The complete variable domain, with remaining parts taken from reference TRBV5-8 and TRBJ2-7, reads EAGVTQSPTHLIKTRGQQATLRCSPISGHTSVYWYQQALGLGLQFLLWYDEGEERNRGNFPPRFSGRQFPNYSSELNVNALELEDSALYLCASSPGPRWPYEQYFGPGTRLTVT.